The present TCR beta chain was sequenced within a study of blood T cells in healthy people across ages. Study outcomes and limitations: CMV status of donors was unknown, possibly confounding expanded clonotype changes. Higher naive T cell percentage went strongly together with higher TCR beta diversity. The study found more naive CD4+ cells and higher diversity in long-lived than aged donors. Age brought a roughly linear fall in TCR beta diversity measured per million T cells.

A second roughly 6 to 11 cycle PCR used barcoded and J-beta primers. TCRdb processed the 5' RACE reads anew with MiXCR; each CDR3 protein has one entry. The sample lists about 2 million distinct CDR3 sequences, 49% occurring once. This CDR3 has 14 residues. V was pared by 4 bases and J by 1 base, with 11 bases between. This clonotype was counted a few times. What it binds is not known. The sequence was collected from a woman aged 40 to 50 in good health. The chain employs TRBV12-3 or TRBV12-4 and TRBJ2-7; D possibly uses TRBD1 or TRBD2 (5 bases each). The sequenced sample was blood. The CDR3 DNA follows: TGTGCCAGCAGTTCTCGGGACGGATCCTACGAGCAGTACTTC. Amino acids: CASSSRDGSYEQYF.